This is a list of T cell receptor beta chains from one sample in a study of blood T cells in healthy people across ages. MiXCR, run by TCRdb on the 5' RACE reads, gives a single entry per CDR3 protein. The sample has about 1.6 million distinct CDR3 sequences, about 31% seen once. What was sequenced was blood. Every receptor here comes from a woman between 25 and 40 years old in good health. CDR3s include the opening cysteine and the closing phenylalanine or tryptophan. D genes are given only for firm matches. Expanded clones are given a class, and other clones once, few, many or no size at all.

v_gene	d_gene	j_gene	abundance	CDR3nt	CDR3aa
TRBV12-3/TRBV12-4	TRBD2	TRBJ2-7	.	TGTGCCAGCAGCCGGGACTACCTCCCCCAGTACTTC	CASSRDYLPQYF
TRBV9	.	TRBJ2-5	.	TGTGCCAGCAGCGTAGGGGGGGACAGAGTCAGGGAGACCCAGTACTTC	CASSVGGDRVRETQYF
TRBV20-1	.	TRBJ1-3	.	TGCAGTGCTAGAGATCGGCGGGCTACTGGAAACACCATATATTTT	CSARDRRATGNTIYF
TRBV7-6	TRBD2	TRBJ2-3	.	TGTGCCAGCAGCTTAGGGACTAGCACCCGCACAGATACGCAGTATTTT	CASSLGTSTRTDTQYF
TRBV18	.	TRBJ2-4	few	TGTGCCAGCTCACCACCGTGGATGGGAGCCAAAAACATTCAGTACTTC	CASSPPWMGAKNIQYF
TRBV12-3/TRBV12-4	TRBD2	TRBJ2-5	few	TGTGCCAGCAGTCTCCAGGGACTAGTCGGGGAGACCCAGTACTTC	CASSLQGLVGETQYF
TRBV5-1	.	TRBJ1-5	.	TGCGCCAGCAGCTTCCGGGTACAGCCCCAGCATTTT	CASSFRVQPQHF
TRBV29-1	.	TRBJ1-6	.	TGCAGCGGTACGATTGAGACTTATAATTCACCCCTCCACTTT	CSGTIETYNSPLHF
TRBV12-3/TRBV12-4	TRBD2	TRBJ2-4	.	TGTGCCAGCAGACTAGCGGGCGGGAAGTACATTCAGTACTTC	CASRLAGGKYIQYF
TRBV6-5	.	TRBJ1-1	.	TGTGCCAGCAGTTGCGGGGACGGGACTGAAGCTTTCTTT	CASSCGDGTEAFF
TRBV7-2	TRBD1	TRBJ2-7	.	TGTGCCAGCAACAGACAGGGGGCCACCGAGCAGTACTTC	CASNRQGATEQYF
TRBV7-9	.	TRBJ2-6	few	TGTGCCAGCAGCTTAATACTAACTGGGGCCAACGTCCTGACTTTC	CASSLILTGANVLTF
TRBV10-3	.	TRBJ2-3	.	TGTGCCATCAGTGAGTCGGTGAGCAGCACAGATACGCAGTATTTT	CAISESVSSTDTQYF
TRBV4-2	.	TRBJ2-7	few	TGTGCCAGCAGCCCGACGGGGTCAGGGTACGAGCAGTACTTC	CASSPTGSGYEQYF
TRBV20-1	TRBD2	TRBJ2-7	few	TGCAGTGCTAGAGATCGGGCTAGCGGGGGACTGTACGAGCAGTACTTC	CSARDRASGGLYEQYF
TRBV28	.	TRBJ2-1	.	TGTGCCAGCAGTATCATGGACGGGGGCTCCTACAATGAGCAGTTCTTC	CASSIMDGGSYNEQFF
TRBV15	TRBD2	TRBJ2-5	many	TGTGCCACCTCAGAGCGGGGGAATAGAGAGACCCAGTACTTC	CATSERGNRETQYF
TRBV10-3	.	TRBJ2-7	.	TGTGCCATCAGTCAACAGGACGTCGGGGTAAACGAGCAGTACTTC	CAISQQDVGVNEQYF
TRBV20-1	TRBD2	TRBJ2-1	.	TGCTCCCCGGGACTAGCGGGAGGGCCTAATGAGCAGTTCTTC	CSPGLAGGPNEQFF
TRBV28	TRBD1	TRBJ1-4	.	TGTGCCAGCAGTTCCTCTGGACAGGGGGGTTGGGGCTACGAAAAACTGTTTTTT	CASSSSGQGGWGYEKLFF
TRBV5-1	TRBD2	TRBJ2-5	.	TGCGCCAGCAGCACCGGACTAGCGGGGGGGCGTCCAGAGACCCAGTACTTC	CASSTGLAGGRPETQYF
TRBV20-1	.	TRBJ1-1	.	TGCAGTGCTATATACCACAGGGAAGCAAACACTGAAGCTTTCTTT	CSAIYHREANTEAFF
TRBV16	.	TRBJ2-5	many	TGTGCCAGCAGCCAAGGCAACCAAGAGACCCAGTACTTC	CASSQGNQETQYF
TRBV30	.	TRBJ2-2	.	TGTGCCTGGAGTGTACTAGGCGGGGTCAGGACCGGGGAGCTGTTTTTT	CAWSVLGGVRTGELFF
TRBV6-1	.	TRBJ2-7	.	TGTGCCAGCAGTGAATATTTTCAGGGAGCCTACGAGCAGTACTTC	CASSEYFQGAYEQYF
TRBV21-1	.	TRBJ2-7	few	TGTGCCAGCAGCAAAGCGGGACAGGGGACCTACGAGCAGTACTTC	CASSKAGQGTYEQYF
TRBV18	.	TRBJ2-4	.	TGTGCCGGCTCACCACCGATTAGAGGCAGTCTAGCCAAAAACATTCAGTACTTC	CAGSPPIRGSLAKNIQYF
TRBV6-1	.	TRBJ1-6	.	TGTGCCAGCAGTGAAAGCTCTTTAGGGGATTCACCCCTCCACTTT	CASSESSLGDSPLHF
TRBV18	.	TRBJ2-1	few	TGTGCCAGCTCACTCTTAGCTGGCGGATGGGACAATGAGCAGTTCTTC	CASSLLAGGWDNEQFF
TRBV11-2	TRBD2	TRBJ2-5	few	TGTGCCAGCAGCACGACTAGCGGGAGGCCGTGGGAGACCCAGTACTTC	CASSTTSGRPWETQYF
TRBV6-5	TRBD2	TRBJ2-1	.	TGTGCCAGCAGTCTTCTAGCGGGAGAATCAAATGAGCAGTTCTTC	CASSLLAGESNEQFF
TRBV5-1	.	TRBJ1-2	.	TGCGCCAGCAGCTTGGATGAGGGGACGGGCTACACCTTC	CASSLDEGTGYTF
TRBV18	.	TRBJ1-1	.	TGTGCCAGCTCATCAGTCAGGGGCTTGAACACTGAAGCTTTCTTT	CASSSVRGLNTEAFF
TRBV6-5	.	TRBJ2-3	few	TGTGCCAGCAGTTATGGGTCTGCTAGCACAGATACGCAGTATTTT	CASSYGSASTDTQYF
TRBV2	TRBD1	TRBJ2-2	.	TGTGCCAGCAATAAAAAACAGGGGGCAGGGACCGGGGAGCTGTTTTTT	CASNKKQGAGTGELFF
TRBV7-3	.	TRBJ2-1	few	TGTGCCAGCAGCTTAACAGGGGGAGATACTGAGCAGTTCTTC	CASSLTGGDTEQFF
TRBV20-1	.	TRBJ2-3	few	TGCAGTGCGATTCCGGGGGCTAGCACAGATACGCAGTATTTT	CSAIPGASTDTQYF
TRBV20-1	TRBD2	TRBJ2-1	few	TGCAGTGCTAGAGTCTCGACTAGCGGGAGCTACAATGAGCAGTTCTTC	CSARVSTSGSYNEQFF
TRBV2	TRBD1	TRBJ2-5	few	TGTGCCAGCAGTACGGGCCGGGGGACAGGAAGAGAGACCCAGTACTTC	CASSTGRGTGRETQYF
TRBV20-1	.	TRBJ2-1	few	TGCAGTGCTGAGACGTCCTATGAGCAGTTCTTC	CSAETSYEQFF
TRBV10-3	.	TRBJ1-2	few	TGTGCCATCAGAATAATGAACCGGGACCTTCTTTTTGGGGGCTACACCTTC	CAIRIMNRDLLFGGYTF
TRBV3-1	.	TRBJ1-1	few	TGTGCCAGCAGGCTCGGAGGGGTGAACACTGAAGCTTTCTTT	CASRLGGVNTEAFF
TRBV10-3	TRBD1	TRBJ1-2	few	TGTGCCATCAGTGATATCCGGGACAGGGCGTCTGAGGGCTACACCTTC	CAISDIRDRASEGYTF
TRBV27	.	TRBJ2-7	.	TGTGCCAGCAGAGGACTCCCCCGATACGAGCAGTACTTC	CASRGLPRYEQYF
TRBV5-1	TRBD1	TRBJ2-7	.	TGCGCCAGCAGCGCAGAGGGACAGGGGGTTTCCTACGAGCAGTACTTC	CASSAEGQGVSYEQYF
TRBV5-6	.	TRBJ2-5	.	TGTGCCAGCAGCTCCGACAGGGACTGGCCCGGGGGGGAGACCCAGTACTTC	CASSSDRDWPGGETQYF
TRBV2	TRBD1	TRBJ2-5	few	TGTGCCAGCAGTGGGAACAGGGGGCGAAGAGAGACCCAGTACTTC	CASSGNRGRRETQYF
TRBV10-3	TRBD2	TRBJ2-1	once	TGTGCCATCAGTGAGTCAAGACTAGCGGGAGGGCTGGAGCAGTGCTTC	CAISESRLAGGLEQCF